This T cell receptor beta chain was observed in a study of T cells in localized non-small cell lung cancer. Overall study results and limits: Since sequencing was restricted to only one region of the tumor, intratumor heterogeneity remains a possibility. Elevated blood T cell density was associated with longer overall survival. In adjacent lung appeared a median 57 of the top 100 tumor clones.

The sample holds one count of this clone. The target antigen is unknown. V lost 1 base to trimming and J lost 0 bases; unmatched junction nucleotides: 8. The CDR3 loop spans 18 amino acids. Germline V CDR1 and CDR2: SGHTA, FQGNSA. Sequencing used immunoSEQ multiplex PCR; TCRdb keeps in-frame clones, though not all of them. The sample includes approximately 140,000 clones, 89% of them seen just once. This specimen consisted of peripheral blood, obtained before any cancer treatment. The source is a female donor aged 60 or older with stage I lung adenocarcinoma. This rearrangement joins TRBV7-2 to TRBJ2-1; 8 nucleotides align to TRBD2. CDR3 protein: CASSLVSGGRSSYNEQFF. In nucleotides, the CDR3 is TGTGCCAGCAGCTTAGTTTCGGGAGGGAGGAGCTCCTACAATGAGCAGTTCTTC.